One sample yielded the 5 T cell receptor beta chains listed below, sequenced in a study of PD-1 blockade in classical Hodgkin lymphoma. Time point denoted: newly diagnosed, previously untreated cHL patient sample. Here immunoSEQ multiplex PCR was the method, and the copy in TCRdb shows in-frame clones only, minus some. The sample yields fewer than 90,000 clones, roughly 92% seen once. Sequenced input: peripheral blood mononuclear cells (PBMCs). These receptors were collected from a human donor with classical Hodgkin lymphoma.

The chain joins TRBV6-5 to TRBJ2-5; perhaps TRBD2 as D (6 bases). The V gene's germline CDR1 is MNHEY and CDR2 SVGAGI. Trimming shortened V by 5 bases and J by 4 bases, and 17 bases separated the two germline ends. The CDR3 has 15 amino acids. The CDR3 bases are TGTGCCAGCAGTAAATCCTTGGAGGGAGGAGAGACCCAGTACTTC. It yields the protein CASSKSLEGGETQYF.

J is TRBJ2-1 and V is TRBV11-2, with D unresolved. The V and J ends lost 3 bases and 7 bases respectively, with 7 bases between them. The V gene's germline CDR1 is SGHAT and CDR2 FQNNGV. The CDR3 is made up of 12 amino acids. CDR3 sequence: CASSLTINEQFF. DNA for the CDR3: TGTGCCAGCAGCTTGACGATAAATGAGCAGTTCTTC.

The chain links TRBV29-1 to TRBJ1-2, with D uncertain. The V and J ends lost 4 bases and 4 bases respectively, with 7 bases between them. The CDR3 contains 11 residues. Germline V gene data show CDR1 as SQVTM and CDR2 as ANQGSEA. The CDR3 DNA reads TGCAGCGTTGTACAGACCTATGGCTACACCTTC. This sequence encodes CSVVQTYGYTF.

J is TRBJ2-3 and V is TRBV28; D is unresolved. V was trimmed by 8 bases and J by 2 bases, leaving 17 bases between them. This CDR3 region has 15 residues. Germline assignment: CDR1 MDHEN and CDR2 SYDVKM. The CDR3 sequence: CASPPRPTITDTQYF. The DNA of the CDR3 is TGTGCCAGCCCCCCCCGACCTACAATCACAGATACGCAGTATTTT.

V is TRBV6-5 and J is TRBJ1-2, with 7 bases lining up with TRBD1. CDR3 size: 16 residues. Germline V CDR1 and CDR2: MNHEY, SVGAGI. The ends lost 4 bases at V and 1 base at J; junction bases unmatched: 9. CDR3: CASSSPRDRYNYGYTF. The CDR3 DNA is TGTGCCAGCAGTTCTCCGCGGGACAGATATAACTATGGCTACACCTTC.